The text below deals with one T cell receptor beta chain. Its antigen is currently unknown. Donors counted as nominally healthy when sampled, yet unrecorded immune exposures were likely. The sample comes from a study of cytomegalovirus exposure and HLA in healthy donors. Overall study findings and caveats: When presence/absence was analysed, sequencing depth was taken to be roughly uniform across donors. One variant, a missense change in DCLRE1C, was linked in a later analysis to TCR beta V- and J-gene trimming.

The PCR employed 60 Vbeta primers together with 13 Jbeta primers. Data came from immunoSEQ multiplex PCR; TCRdb stores just in-frame clones and leaves some out. The sample contains more than 65,000 clones, roughly two thirds of which appear only once. Germline V CDR1 and CDR2: SGHRS, YFSETQ. CDR3 length: 14 residues. V was clipped by 2 bases and J by 8 bases, with 13 bases between them. This clonotype was sampled from a woman between 50 and 59 years old in good health and CMV-seropositive. The material sequenced was PBMCs. This chain links TRBV5-1 with TRBJ1-4, with D maybe TRBD1 (5 bases). CDR3 DNA: TGCGCCAGCAGCTTAGGAACGCCAGGGGAAAAACTGTTTTTT. Protein product: CASSLGTPGEKLFF.